This entry describes one T cell receptor beta chain. Its matching antigen is unknown. The authors incorporated unique molecular identifiers into the TCR beta cDNA libraries. The source material, roughly 0.9 to 11 million T cells, gave rise to about 520,000 cDNA molecules. TCRdb itself ran the PCR reads through MiXCR, one entry per CDR3 protein. In the table there are about 810,000 distinct CDR3 sequences, 53% of which are singletons. This sample stems from a study of post-analysis software for immune sequencing data. Findings of the study overall: Compared against controls, patients with multiple sclerosis displayed significantly lower normalized Chao1 diversity.

Sequenced: blood. The source of this sequence is a girl under 18 with multiple sclerosis.

CDR3 residues: CASSSSAPYEQYF. The DNA for the CDR3 is TGTGCCAGCAGCAGCAGCGCTCCGTACGAGCAGTACTTC. The chain links TRBV28 to TRBJ2-7; D call uncertain. The germline V gene has CDR1 MDHEN and CDR2 SYDVKM. The length of the CDR3 is 13 residues. V lost 6 bases, J lost 4 bases, and 13 bases lay in between.